Shown below are 27 T cell receptor beta chains from a single sample sequenced in a study of cytomegalovirus exposure and HLA in healthy donors. The PCR ran on 60 Vbeta and 13 Jbeta primers. Profiled with immunoSEQ multiplex PCR; TCRdb holds only in-frame clones, not every one. This table holds about 170,000 clones, 75% to 90% found once. The sequenced sample consisted of PBMCs. Receptor source: a boy younger than 10 in good health and CMV-seronegative.

CDR3 protein: CASSLRGTEAFF. The CDR3 DNA is TGCGCCAGCAGCCTAAGGGGGACTGAAGCTTTCTTT. The chain recombines TRBV5-1 with TRBJ1-1, with D perhaps matching TRBD1 (6 bases). V was cut by 4 bases and J by 5 bases, with 9 bases left in between. The germline gives CDR1 SGHRS, CDR2 YFSETQ. CDR3 length: 12 residues. The full variable domain, rest sourced from reference TRBV5-1 and TRBJ1-1, is KAGVTQTPRYLIKTRGQQVTLSCSPISGHRSVSWYQQTPGQGLQFLFEYFSETQRNKGNFPGRFSGRQFSNSRSEMNVSTLELGDSALYLCASSLRGTEAFFGQGTRLTVV.

V is TRBV25-1 and J is TRBJ2-1; 7 nucleotides line up with TRBD2. The CDR3 loop spans 16 amino acids. Germline V gives CDR1 MGHDK, CDR2 SYGVNS. Trimming removed 2 bases from V and 2 bases from J; junction bases left unmatched: 6. CDR3 sequence: CASSEASGGAYNEQFF. For the CDR3, the DNA is TGTGCCAGCAGTGAAGCTAGCGGTGGGGCCTACAATGAGCAGTTCTTC.

The chain combines TRBV6-1 with TRBJ2-7, with TRBD2 matching 12 bases. The CDR3 loop spans 15 amino acids. Germline CDR1 MNHNS, CDR2 SASEGT. The ends lost 3 bases at V and 4 bases at J; junction bases unmatched: 4. The CDR3 sequence: CASSDRLAGAYEQYF. DNA for the CDR3: TGTGCCAGCAGTGACCGACTAGCGGGAGCTTACGAGCAGTACTTC.

The chain links TRBV19 to TRBJ1-2; tentative D call: TRBD1 (5 bases). This CDR3 contains 11 residues. The germline V gene has CDR1 LNHDA and CDR2 SQIVND (reference sequence). V was shortened by 7 bases and J by 5 bases, with 8 bases between the two germline ends. CDR3 amino acids: CASKGLYGYTF. Written as DNA, the CDR3 is TGTGCCAGTAAGGGGCTGTATGGCTACACCTTC. Combining the CDR3 with reference TRBV19 and TRBJ1-2 gives the whole variable domain DGGITQSPKYLFRKEGQNVTLSCEQNLNHDAMYWYRQDPGQGLRLIYYSQIVNDFQKGDIAEGYSVSREKKESFPLTVTSAQKNPTAFYLCASKGLYGYTFGSGTRLTVV.

This chain uses TRBV5-8 with TRBJ1-2; 7 bases align to TRBD1. J was trimmed by 7 bases and V by 1 base; bases with no gene match: 13. The CDR3 is 16 amino acids. Per germline, CDR1 SGHTS and CDR2 YDEGEE. CDR3 sequence: CASSLRKGGRGTGYTF. CDR3 in DNA: TGTGCCAGCAGCTTGAGGAAAGGGGGCAGGGGGACTGGCTACACCTTC.

The chain links TRBV2 to TRBJ1-4; no definite D call. CDR3 length: 13 amino acids. Germline V gene data show CDR1 as SNHLY and CDR2 as FYNNEI. V was trimmed by 7 bases and J by 4 bases, leaving 10 bases between them. CDR3 DNA sequence: TGTGCCAGCAATCCCGTGAGTAATGAAAAACTGTTTTTT. Amino acids: CASNPVSNEKLFF.

The gene calls are TRBV4-2 and TRBJ2-3, with 9 bases that match TRBD2. With V trimmed by 0 bases and J by 1 base, 11 bases remained unmatched. The length of the CDR3 is 19 residues. Germline V gene lookup returns CDR1 LGHNA and CDR2 YNFKEQ. CDR3 sequence: CASSQDRTSGLSGTDTQYF. The CDR3 DNA sequence: TGTGCCAGCAGCCAAGATCGAACTAGCGGGTTGAGTGGCACAGATACGCAGTATTTT.

The chain couples TRBV6-1 to TRBJ1-4; TRBD1 aligns across 7 bases. Germline assignment: CDR1 MNHNS and CDR2 SASEGT. V dropped 3 bases and J dropped 8; count of bases not matched to a gene: 9. The CDR3 is made up of 15 amino acids. Here the CDR3 DNA reads TGTGCCAGCAGTGAGGCCGGGACAGCCCAAGAAAAACTGTTTTTT. This sequence encodes CASSEAGTAQEKLFF.

This clone appeared once. The same CDR3 can be traced to other DNA sequences in this sample. The genes are TRBV6-4 and TRBJ2-7; possibly TRBD1 for D (6 bases). The CDR3 is 14 residues long. Looked up from germline, CDR1 is MRHNA and CDR2 is SNTAGT. V shed 4 bases and J shed 3 bases, with 13 bases lying between them. In nucleotides, the CDR3 is TGTGCCAGCAGTGCCAGGGGATCCCACTACGAGCAGTACGTC. Its translation is CASSARGSHYEQYV.

The V call is TRBV6-5, the J call TRBJ1-6, with a weak D call TRBD1 (5 bases). The V gene lost 4 bases and the J gene lost 5 bases, with 12 bases spanning the gap. CDR1 and CDR2 (germline): MNHEY, SVGAGI. The CDR3 has 15 amino acids. CDR3 in DNA: TGTGCCAGCAGTTCTACAGGAGAACATAATTCACCCCTCCACTTT. Protein product: CASSSTGEHNSPLHF.

The V gene is TRBV10-1, the J gene TRBJ1-1; 8 bases fit TRBD1. Germline trimming cut 6 bases from V and 1 base from J; bases unmatched to any gene: 10. CDR3 length: 16 residues. Germline V gives CDR1 WNHNN, CDR2 SYGVQD (reference sequence). This chain's CDR3 is CASSPRWTGRNTEAFF. In DNA, the CDR3 is TGCGCCAGCAGCCCTCGCTGGACAGGGAGGAACACTGAAGCTTTCTTT.

The J gene is TRBJ2-5, the V gene TRBV30, with D possibly TRBD2 on 5 matching bases. Germline assignment: CDR1 GTSNPN and CDR2 SVGIG (reference sequence). V was shortened by 5 bases and J by 7 bases, with 20 bases between the two germline ends. The CDR3 has 14 residues. The CDR3 region is CAWGDVGAVVTQYF. CDR3 bases: TGTGCCTGGGGGGATGTGGGAGCCGTGGTGACCCAGTACTTC.

The chain employs TRBV4-1 and TRBJ2-2; TRBD1 matches 11 bases. Per the germline V gene, CDR1 is MGHRA and CDR2 is YSYEKL. The V and J ends lost 4 bases and 5 bases, in that order; junction bases with no gene match: 3. The CDR3 contains 15 residues. CDR3 bases: TGCGCCAGCAGCCTGGGACAGGGGGGAACCGGGGAGCTGTTTTTT. Translating gives CASSLGQGGTGELFF.

This chain links TRBV20-1 with TRBJ2-7; D is possibly TRBD2 (5 bases). CDR1 is DFQATT, CDR2 SNEGSKA, per germline (reference sequence). The CDR3 consists of 11 residues. The ends were cut back, 1 base at V and 4 bases at J, with 5 bases in the middle. This CDR3 reads CSARGEYEQYF. The CDR3 DNA reads as TGCAGTGCTAGAGGGGAGTACGAGCAGTACTTC.

CDR3 loop: CASSSGGNEQYF. CDR3 bases: TGTGCCAGTAGTTCAGGGGGGAACGAGCAGTACTTC. The V call is TRBV19, the J call TRBJ2-7, with D possibly matching TRBD1 (7 bases). V was clipped by 5 bases and J by 5 bases, with 10 bases between them. The germline CDR1 and CDR2 sequences are LNHDA and SQIVND (reference sequence). The CDR3 consists of 12 residues.

Worth noting for this clone: One end of the junction fails to match germline, which may point to a read error. The chain uses TRBV5-1 and TRBJ2-5; no clear D. The CDR3 is made up of 15 amino acids. CDR1 and CDR2 from the germline V gene are SGHRS and YFSETQ. The CDR3 reads CASSLELRTREAQYF. DNA for the CDR3: TGCGCCAGCAGCTTGGAGCTCAGAACAAGAGAGGCCCAGTACTTC.

The V gene is TRBV18, the J gene TRBJ2-5; 10 bases are shared with TRBD1. Per germline, CDR1 KGHSH and CDR2 LQKENI. After removal of 5 bases from V and 5 bases from J, the junction contained 2 bases not matched to a gene. The CDR3 runs to 13 residues. The CDR3 loop reads CASSKGQGETQYF. The CDR3 DNA sequence: TGTGCCAGCTCAAAGGGACAGGGGGAGACCCAGTACTTC.

For this clone: The sample carries other DNA sequences with the same CDR3. The V gene is TRBV6-1, the J gene TRBJ2-7; 9 bases align to TRBD1. V was pared by 6 bases and J by 4 bases, with 10 bases of the junction left unmatched. The CDR3 is 15 residues long. Germline V gives CDR1 MNHNS, CDR2 SASEGT. This chain's CDR3 is CASSSGTGTLYEQYV. DNA for the CDR3: TGTGCCAGCAGCTCCGGGACAGGGACTTTGTACGAGCAGTACGTC.

This chain links TRBV11-2 with TRBJ2-7; a weak D match, TRBD2 (6 bases). V was pared by 5 bases and J by 3 bases, with 20 bases between. Germline CDR1 reads SGHAT; CDR2 reads FQNNGV. The CDR3 spans 16 residues. CDR3 in amino acids: CASSTFSGRRYYEQYV. CDR3 coding DNA: TGTGCCAGCAGCACCTTTAGCGGAAGAAGATACTACGAGCAGTACGTC.

The genes are TRBV2 and TRBJ1-3; TRBD1 might be the D (5 bases). V gave up 4 bases and J gave up 3 bases, with 7 bases separating them. There are 13 residues in the CDR3. Germline CDR1 reads SNHLY; CDR2 reads FYNNEI. As DNA, the CDR3 is TGTGCCAGCAGTGCGGGGGTTGGAAACACCATATATTTT. This gives the protein CASSAGVGNTIYF. Full variable domain (missing parts from reference TRBV2 and TRBJ1-3): EPEVTQTPSHQVTQMGQEVILRCVPISNHLYFYWYRQILGQKVEFLVSFYNNEISEKSEIFDDQFSVERPDGSNFTLKIRSTKLEDSAMYFCASSAGVGNTIYFGEGSWLTVV.

CDR3 sequence reads: CASSLYFLAGSGGELFF. CDR3 in DNA: TGTGCCAGCAGTTTATATTTCCTAGCGGGGTCTGGCGGGGAGCTGTTTTTT. V and J are TRBV28 and TRBJ2-2; the match to TRBD2 covers 9 bases. Germline-derived CDR1 and CDR2 are MDHEN and SYDVKM. Losses at the gene ends were 1 base for V and 7 bases for J; bases not matched to a gene: 10. The length of the CDR3 is 17 residues.

The rearrangement joins TRBV7-2 to TRBJ2-1, with 11 bases identical to TRBD2. The trim removed 8 bases at V and 5 bases at J, leaving 11 bases unmatched. Per the germline V gene, CDR1 is SGHTA and CDR2 is FQGNSA. This CDR3 has 16 residues. The CDR3 sequence: CASLPMTLAGDNEQFF. The CDR3 DNA is TGTGCCAGCCTCCCGATGACACTAGCGGGGGACAATGAGCAGTTCTTC.

The chain combines TRBV6-1 with TRBJ2-1; 7 bases agree with TRBD2. Germline loops: CDR1 MNHNS, CDR2 SASEGT. The CDR3 sequence is 16 residues long. With 2 bases clipped from V and 3 bases from J, the junction kept 7 bases outside the gene matches. CDR3 bases: TGTGCCAGCAGTGAAATATTTGGACTAGGCTACAATGAGCAGTTCTTC. This sequence encodes CASSEIFGLGYNEQFF.

The chain couples TRBV2 to TRBJ2-1; D is possibly TRBD1 (5 bases). The ends were cut back, 10 bases at V and 1 base at J, with 14 bases in the middle. The CDR3 is 14 residues long. Germline CDR1 reads SNHLY; CDR2 reads FYNNEI. The CDR3 is CAIRAGFSYNEQFF. The CDR3 nucleotides are TGTGCCATAAGGGCAGGGTTTTCCTACAATGAGCAGTTCTTC.

The rearrangement joins TRBV27 to TRBJ2-1, with D tentatively TRBD2 (6 bases). Trimming pared 3 bases from V and 5 bases from J, leaving 17 bases between. The length of the CDR3 is 16 residues. Germline CDR1 is MNHEY and CDR2 is SMNVEV (reference sequence). The CDR3 nucleotides are TGTGCCAGCAGTTTGGACCCGGGCGGGGCGCACAATGAGCAGTTCTTC. Translation gives CASSLDPGGAHNEQFF.

The V and J genes are TRBV5-5 and TRBJ2-5; tentative D call: TRBD2 (5 bases). The J call may be mistaken, given a closer DNA end match to TRBJ2-7. Germline V gene data show CDR1 as SGHKS and CDR2 as YYEKEE (reference sequence). CDR3 length equals 14 residues. The CDR3 sequence: CASSLSAVESEQYF. Written as DNA, the CDR3 is TGTGCCAGCAGCTTGTCAGCGGTAGAGAGCGAGCAGTACTTC.

The V and J genes are TRBV10-3 and TRBJ2-1; the D gene is possibly TRBD2 (5 bases). With 10 bases removed from V and 7 bases from J, the gap between germline ends came to 23 bases. CDR3 length: 15 amino acids. Per the germline V gene, CDR1 is ENHRY and CDR2 is SYGVKD. CDR3 in DNA: TGTGCCACTTCTTTCGGGGTGGGTGTTATGAATGAGCAGTTCTTC. It codes for CATSFGVGVMNEQFF.